The sequence of this T cell receptor (delta chain) was determined in a study of γδ T cells in repeated Plasmodium falciparum infection. Vgamma9/Vdelta2+ and Vdelta2-negative gammadelta T cells were flow-sorted from PBMC for bulk sequencing. This clone occurred a few times. Given a far larger clone just one base away, this is likely a sequencing read error. TCRdb re-called the multiplex PCR reads using CATT. The sample lists over 90,000 delta-chain clones; 0.85% to 1% were seen once. The trim removed 2 bases at V and 4 bases at J, leaving 39 bases unmatched. Per the germline V gene, CDR1 is TSWWSYY and CDR2 is QGS. The CDR3 covers 26 residues.

The V and J genes are TRDV1 and TRDJ1; TRDD3 agrees at 8 bases. TCRdb does not report a J gene; here it was assigned by matching the DNA to germline references. Sequenced sample: gamma-delta T cells from blood. The sequence was obtained from a pool of human donors (malaria-infected and uninfected, not separated). CDR3 coding DNA: TGTGCTCTTGGGGAATCACCCCTGGTTCCCCCTGTCGTACTGGGGGTCACATCCCCCTACCTCGATAAACTCATCTTT. Amino acid sequence: CALGESPLVPPVVLGVTSPYLDKLIF.